The present T cell receptor (beta chain) was sequenced within a study of blood T cell repertoires in COVID-19. There are 15 residues in the CDR3. Germline-derived CDR1 and CDR2 are SGHRS and YFSETQ. V was shortened by 0 bases and J by 0 bases, with 9 bases between the two germline ends. Original methodology: By means of reference gene primer amplification, nucleated cell counts were estimated. Sequenced by immunoSEQ multiplex PCR; TCRdb stores in-frame clones only, minus some. The DNA gave D and trimming, while V, J and clone size come from that table. Here the sample spans roughly 41,000 clones, 70% to 90% being singletons. This clone was observed a single time.

Sequencing was done on a sample of peripheral blood. This TCR came from a man in his fifties with active COVID-19. The chain has TRBV5-1 and TRBJ1-2; D uncertain. The CDR3 loop reads CASSLVGRTNYGYTF. In nucleotides, the CDR3 is TGCGCCAGCAGCTTGGTTGGCAGAACTAACTATGGCTACACCTTC.